The T cell receptor beta chain described here comes from a study of blood T cell repertoires in COVID-19. Turning to the study itself: Acute and convalescent COVID-19 specimens originated in the United States, Italy and Spain. PBMCs, B-cell-depleted T cells, or T cells provided the cDNA or gDNA that made up the material.

Source study methods: Reference gene primer amplification gave nucleated cell count estimates. Clones were sequenced by immunoSEQ multiplex PCR, and TCRdb holds only the in-frame ones, with some missing. V and J calls and clone size follow that table, whereas D and trimming were derived from the DNA. This table has some 220,000 clones, about 85% appearing once. The CDR3 extends over 15 amino acids. CDR1 and CDR2 from the germline V gene are SGHVS and FQNEAQ. With 1 base removed from V and 7 bases from J, the gap between germline ends came to 13 bases. The chain joins TRBV7-8 to TRBJ1-4; D is unclear. This receptor was identified in a man aged 50 or older who had recovered from COVID-19. The sample consisted of peripheral blood. In DNA, the CDR3 is TGTGCCAGCAGCTTAGAGTTGAGGATTGGTGAAAAACTGTTTTTT. This codes for CASSLELRIGEKLFF.